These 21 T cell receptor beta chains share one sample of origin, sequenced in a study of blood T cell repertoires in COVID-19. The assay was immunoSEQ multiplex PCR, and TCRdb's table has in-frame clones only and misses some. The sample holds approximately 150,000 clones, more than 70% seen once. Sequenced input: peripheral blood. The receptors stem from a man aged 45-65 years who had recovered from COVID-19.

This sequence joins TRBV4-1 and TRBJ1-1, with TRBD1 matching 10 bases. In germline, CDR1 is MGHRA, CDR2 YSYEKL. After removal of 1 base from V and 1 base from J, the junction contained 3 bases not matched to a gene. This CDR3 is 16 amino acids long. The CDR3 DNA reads TGCGCCAGCAGCCAAGGCCGGGACAGGGGGAACACTGAAGCTTTCTTT. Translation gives CASSQGRDRGNTEAFF.

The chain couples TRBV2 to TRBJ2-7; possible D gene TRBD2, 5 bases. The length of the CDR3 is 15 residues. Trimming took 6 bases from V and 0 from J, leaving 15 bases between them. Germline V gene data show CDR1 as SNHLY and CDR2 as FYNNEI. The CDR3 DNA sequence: TGTGCCAGCAGCCCTGGAGAGGGAGCCTCCTACGAGCAGTACTTC. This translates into CASSPGEGASYEQYF.

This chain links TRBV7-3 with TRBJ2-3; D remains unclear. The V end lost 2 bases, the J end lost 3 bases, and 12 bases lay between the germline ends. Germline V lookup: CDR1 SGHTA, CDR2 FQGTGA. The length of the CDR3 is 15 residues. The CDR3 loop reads CASSLSLGPTDTQYF. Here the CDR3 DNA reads TGTGCCAGCAGCTTATCTTTGGGCCCAACAGATACGCAGTATTTT.

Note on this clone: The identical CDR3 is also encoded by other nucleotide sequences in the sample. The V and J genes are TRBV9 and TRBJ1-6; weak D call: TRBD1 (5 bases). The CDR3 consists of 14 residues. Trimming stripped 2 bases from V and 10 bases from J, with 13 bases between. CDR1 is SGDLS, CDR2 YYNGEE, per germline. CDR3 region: CASSVGGENSPLHF. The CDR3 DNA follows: TGTGCCAGCAGCGTTGGGGGGGAGAACTCACCCCTCCACTTT.

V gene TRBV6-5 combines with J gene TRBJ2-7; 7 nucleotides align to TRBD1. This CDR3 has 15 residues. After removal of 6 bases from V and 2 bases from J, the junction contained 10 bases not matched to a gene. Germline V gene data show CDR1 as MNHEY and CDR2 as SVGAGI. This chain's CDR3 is CASRNTGQIPYEQYF. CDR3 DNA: TGTGCCAGCAGGAATACGGGACAGATACCCTACGAGCAGTACTTC.

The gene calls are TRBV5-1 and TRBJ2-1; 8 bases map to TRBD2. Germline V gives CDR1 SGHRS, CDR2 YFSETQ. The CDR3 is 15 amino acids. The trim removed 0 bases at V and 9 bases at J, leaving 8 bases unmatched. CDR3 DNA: TGCGCCAGCAGCTTGGGGGGGACTAGTCCGAGTGAGCAGTTCTTC. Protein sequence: CASSLGGTSPSEQFF.

This CDR3 reads CASSLGDRGNTEAFF. CDR3 DNA sequence: TGTGCCAGCAGCTTAGGCGACAGGGGGAACACTGAAGCTTTCTTT. The rearrangement links TRBV11-1 to TRBJ1-1, with TRBD1 matching over 8 bases. Germline V gene sequence: CDR1 SGHAT, CDR2 FQDESV (reference sequence). The trim removed 1 base at V and 1 base at J, leaving 2 bases unmatched. This CDR3 region has 15 residues.

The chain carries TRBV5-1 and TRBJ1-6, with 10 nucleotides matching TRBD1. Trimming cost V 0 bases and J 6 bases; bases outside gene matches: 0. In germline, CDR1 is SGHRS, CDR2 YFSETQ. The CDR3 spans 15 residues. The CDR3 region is CASSLGQGANSPLHF. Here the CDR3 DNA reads TGCGCCAGCAGCTTGGGACAGGGGGCTAATTCACCCCTCCACTTT.

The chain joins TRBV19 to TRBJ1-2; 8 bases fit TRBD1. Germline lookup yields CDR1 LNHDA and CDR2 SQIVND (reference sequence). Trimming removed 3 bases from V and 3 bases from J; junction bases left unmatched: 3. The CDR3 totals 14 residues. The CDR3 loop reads CASSIRGRDYGYTF. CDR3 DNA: TGTGCCAGTAGTATCAGGGGGCGCGACTATGGCTACACCTTC.

CDR3 region: CASSLAFSIAPAYEQYF. The CDR3 bases are TGTGCCAGCAGCTTAGCTTTTTCTATAGCGCCAGCCTACGAGCAGTACTTC. The V call is TRBV7-2, the J call TRBJ2-7, with a tentative D call TRBD2 (5 bases). V was trimmed by 0 bases and J by 2 bases, leaving 17 bases between them. Germline-derived CDR1 and CDR2 are SGHTA and FQGNSA. The CDR3 sequence is 17 residues long.

The CDR3: CASSQEKGTSEYF. CDR3 sequence (DNA): TGCGCCAGCAGCCAAGAAAAGGGGACTAGCGAGTATTTT. This chain connects TRBV4-1 to TRBJ2-3; 10 positions agree with TRBD2. V lost 0 bases, J lost 13 bases, and 4 bases stayed unmatched. CDR1 is MGHRA and CDR2 is YSYEKL in the germline V gene. The CDR3 totals 13 residues.

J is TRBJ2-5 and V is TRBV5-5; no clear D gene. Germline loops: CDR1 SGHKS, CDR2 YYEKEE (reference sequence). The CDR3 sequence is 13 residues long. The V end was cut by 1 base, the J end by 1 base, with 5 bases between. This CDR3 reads CASSLPGQETQYF. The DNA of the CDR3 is TGTGCCAGCAGCTTGCCAGGCCAAGAGACCCAGTACTTC.

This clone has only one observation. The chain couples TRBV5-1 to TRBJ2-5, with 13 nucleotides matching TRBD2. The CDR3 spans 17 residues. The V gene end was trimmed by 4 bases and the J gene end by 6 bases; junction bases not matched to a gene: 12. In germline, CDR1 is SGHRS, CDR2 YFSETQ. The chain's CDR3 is CASSVPTSGRAGKTQYF. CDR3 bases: TGCGCCAGCAGCGTGCCAACTAGCGGGAGGGCCGGTAAGACCCAGTACTTC.

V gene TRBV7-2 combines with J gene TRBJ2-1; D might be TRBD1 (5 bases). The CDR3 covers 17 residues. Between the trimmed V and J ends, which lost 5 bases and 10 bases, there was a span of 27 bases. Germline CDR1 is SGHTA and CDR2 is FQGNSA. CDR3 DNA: TGTGCCAGCAGCCGCCAGCCGCCAGGGCGTCTGGCTAACGAGCAGTTCTTC. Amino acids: CASSRQPPGRLANEQFF.

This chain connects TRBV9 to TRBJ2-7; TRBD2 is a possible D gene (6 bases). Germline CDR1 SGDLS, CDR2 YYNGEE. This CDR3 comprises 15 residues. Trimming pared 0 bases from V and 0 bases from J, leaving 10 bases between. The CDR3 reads CASSVGVADSYEQYF. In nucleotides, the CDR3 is TGTGCCAGCAGCGTAGGTGTAGCGGACTCCTACGAGCAGTACTTC.

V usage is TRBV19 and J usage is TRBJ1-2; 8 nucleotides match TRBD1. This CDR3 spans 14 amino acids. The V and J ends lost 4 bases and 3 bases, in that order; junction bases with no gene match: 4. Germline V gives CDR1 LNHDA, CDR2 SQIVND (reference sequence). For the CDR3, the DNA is TGTGCCAGTAGTAGAGGGGGACAGGACTATGGCTACACCTTC. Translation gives CASSRGGQDYGYTF.

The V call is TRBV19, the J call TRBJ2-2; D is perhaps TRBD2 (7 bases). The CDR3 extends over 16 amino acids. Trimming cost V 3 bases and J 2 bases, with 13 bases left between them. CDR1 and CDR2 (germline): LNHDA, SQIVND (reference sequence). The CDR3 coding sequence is TGTGCCAGTAGTATCCGGGCGGGGGCCAACACCGGGGAGCTGTTTTTT. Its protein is CASSIRAGANTGELFF.

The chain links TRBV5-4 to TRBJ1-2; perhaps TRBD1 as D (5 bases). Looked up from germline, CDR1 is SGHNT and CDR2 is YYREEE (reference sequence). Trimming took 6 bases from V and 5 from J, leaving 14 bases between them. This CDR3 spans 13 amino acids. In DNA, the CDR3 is TGTGCCAGCACCTGGGAGGGGTCGTATGGCTACACCTTC. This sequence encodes CASTWEGSYGYTF.

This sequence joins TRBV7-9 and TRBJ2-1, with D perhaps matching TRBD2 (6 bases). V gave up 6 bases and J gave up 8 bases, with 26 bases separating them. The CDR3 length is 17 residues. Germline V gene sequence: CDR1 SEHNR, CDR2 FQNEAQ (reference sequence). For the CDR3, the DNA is TGTGCCAGCAGAATAATCGTCCCCAGGGAGGTTATCTATGAGCAGTTCTTC. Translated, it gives CASRIIVPREVIYEQFF.

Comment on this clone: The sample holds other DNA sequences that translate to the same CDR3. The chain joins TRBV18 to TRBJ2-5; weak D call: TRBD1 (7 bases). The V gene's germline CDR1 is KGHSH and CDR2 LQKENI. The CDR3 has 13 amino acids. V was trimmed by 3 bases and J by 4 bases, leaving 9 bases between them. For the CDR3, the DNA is TGTGCCAGCTCACCCCAGGGGGGAGAGACCCAGTACTTC. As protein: CASSPQGGETQYF.

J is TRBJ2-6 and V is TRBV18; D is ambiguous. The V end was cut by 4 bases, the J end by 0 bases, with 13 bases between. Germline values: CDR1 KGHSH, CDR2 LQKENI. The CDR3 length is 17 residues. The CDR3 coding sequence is TGTGCCAGCTCACTGGAGAGCCCATACTCTGGGGCCAACGTCCTGACTTTC. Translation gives CASSLESPYSGANVLTF.